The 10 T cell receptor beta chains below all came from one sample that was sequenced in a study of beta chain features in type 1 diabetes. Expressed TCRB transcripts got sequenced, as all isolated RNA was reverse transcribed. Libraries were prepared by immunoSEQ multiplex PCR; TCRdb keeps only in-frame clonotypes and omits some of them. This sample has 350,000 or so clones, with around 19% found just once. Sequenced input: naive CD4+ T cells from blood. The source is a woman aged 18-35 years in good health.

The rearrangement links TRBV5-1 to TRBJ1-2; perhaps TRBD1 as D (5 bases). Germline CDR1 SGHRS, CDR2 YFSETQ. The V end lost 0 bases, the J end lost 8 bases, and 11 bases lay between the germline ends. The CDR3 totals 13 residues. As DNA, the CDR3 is TGCGCCAGCAGCTTGGAGGGCCAGGGAGGCTACACCTTC. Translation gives CASSLEGQGGYTF.

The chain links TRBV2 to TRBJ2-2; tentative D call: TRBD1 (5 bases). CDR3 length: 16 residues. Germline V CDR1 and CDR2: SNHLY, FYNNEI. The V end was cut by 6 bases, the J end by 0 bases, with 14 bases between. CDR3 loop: CASSPTGVANTGELFF. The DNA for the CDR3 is TGTGCCAGCAGCCCCACAGGCGTAGCGAACACCGGGGAGCTGTTTTTT.

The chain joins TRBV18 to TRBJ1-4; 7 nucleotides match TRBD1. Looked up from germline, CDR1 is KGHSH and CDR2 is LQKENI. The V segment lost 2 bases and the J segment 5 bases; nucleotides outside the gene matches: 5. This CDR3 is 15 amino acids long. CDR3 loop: CASSPVGQKNEKLFF. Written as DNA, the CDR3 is TGTGCCAGCTCACCAGTGGGACAGAAGAATGAAAAACTGTTTTTT.

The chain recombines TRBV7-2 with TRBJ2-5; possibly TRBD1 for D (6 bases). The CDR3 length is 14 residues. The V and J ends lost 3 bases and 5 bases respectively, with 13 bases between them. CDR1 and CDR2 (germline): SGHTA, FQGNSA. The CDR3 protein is CASSFLGAGETQYF. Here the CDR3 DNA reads TGTGCCAGCAGCTTTTTGGGGGCTGGGGAGACCCAGTACTTC.

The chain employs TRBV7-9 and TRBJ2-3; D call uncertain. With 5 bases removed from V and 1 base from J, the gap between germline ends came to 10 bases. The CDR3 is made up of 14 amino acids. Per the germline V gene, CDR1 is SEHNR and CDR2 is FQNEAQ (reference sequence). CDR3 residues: CASSPLGRTDTQYF. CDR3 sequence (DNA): TGTGCCAGCAGCCCTTTGGGCCGCACAGATACGCAGTATTTT.

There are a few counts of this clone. CDR3 loop: CASSVSRAAEAFF. DNA for the CDR3: TGTGCCAGCAGCGTCAGCAGGGCGGCTGAAGCTTTCTTT. V usage is TRBV9 and J usage is TRBJ1-1, with D maybe TRBD1 (5 bases). Germline loops: CDR1 SGDLS, CDR2 YYNGEE. Deletions cut 2 bases from V and 6 bases from J, with 11 bases between. This CDR3 is 13 amino acids long.

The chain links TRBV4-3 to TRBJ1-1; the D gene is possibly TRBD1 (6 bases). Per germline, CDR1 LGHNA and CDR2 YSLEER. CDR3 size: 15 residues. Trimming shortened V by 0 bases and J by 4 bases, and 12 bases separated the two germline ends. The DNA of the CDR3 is TGCGCCAGCAGCCAAGATGGGAGGGGGGCCACTGAAGCTTTCTTT. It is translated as CASSQDGRGATEAFF.

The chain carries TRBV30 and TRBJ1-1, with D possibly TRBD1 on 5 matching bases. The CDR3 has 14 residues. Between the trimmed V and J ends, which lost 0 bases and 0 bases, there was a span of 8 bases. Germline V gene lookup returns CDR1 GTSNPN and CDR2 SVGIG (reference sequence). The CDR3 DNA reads TGTGCCTGGAGTGTTGACAGAATGAACACTGAAGCTTTCTTT. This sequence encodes CAWSVDRMNTEAFF.

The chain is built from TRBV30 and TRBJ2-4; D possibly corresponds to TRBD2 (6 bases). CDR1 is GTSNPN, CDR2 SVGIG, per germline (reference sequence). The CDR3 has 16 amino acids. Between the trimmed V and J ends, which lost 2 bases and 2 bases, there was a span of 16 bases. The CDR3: CAWSPSGWITKNIQYF. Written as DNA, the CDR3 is TGTGCCTGGAGTCCAAGCGGGTGGATAACCAAAAACATTCAGTACTTC.

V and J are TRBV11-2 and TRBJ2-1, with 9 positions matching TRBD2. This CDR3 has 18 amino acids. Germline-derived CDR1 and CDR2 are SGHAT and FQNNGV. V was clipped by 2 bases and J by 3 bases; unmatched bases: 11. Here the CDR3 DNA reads TGTGCCAGCAGCTTATCGGTTAGCGGGAGTACTGGCTACAATGAGCAGTTCTTC. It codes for CASSLSVSGSTGYNEQFF.